Sequencing of this T cell receptor beta chain was carried out in a study of early T cells in non-severe SARS-CoV-2 infection. The wider study: Investigators sequenced bulk RNA drawn from unsorted whole blood, and chains remained unpaired. Study-wide findings and caveats: VDJdb-based matching was biased toward anti-spike CD8 responses and missed private and CD4 specificities.

Attached unique molecular identifiers marked individual cDNA molecules. MiXCR, applied by TCRdb to the 5' RACE reads, yields one record per CDR3 protein. The sample carries roughly 100,000 distinct CDR3 sequences, 13% recorded once. The germline gives CDR1 MDHEN, CDR2 SYDVKM. This CDR3 comprises 12 residues. V lost 1 base and J lost 7, with 6 bases in between. Concerning this clonotype: The antigen remains undetermined.

The origin of this receptor is an adult who was a healthcare worker with PCR-confirmed SARS-CoV-2 infection or an uninfected control (not recorded which). The gene calls are TRBV28 and TRBJ2-3; D not certain. Sequencing was carried out using whole blood. The CDR3 is CASSLYKNTQYF. The CDR3 DNA reads TGTGCCAGCAGTTTATATAAGAATACGCAGTATTTT. The full variable domain, rest sourced from reference TRBV28 and TRBJ2-3, is DVKVTQSSRYLVKRTGEKVFLECVQDMDHENMFWYRQDPGLGLRLIYFSYDVKMKEKGDIPEGYSVSREKKERFSLILESASTNQTSMYLCASSLYKNTQYFGPGTRLTVL.